The 17 T cell receptor beta chains presented below share a single source sample, sequenced in a study of shared clonotypes between healthy human individuals. Only in-frame clones appear in the TCRdb table, and some are missing; sequencing was by immunoSEQ multiplex PCR. Here the sample spans a few hundred thousand clones, 60% to 80% being singletons. The sequenced sample was PBMCs. These receptors originate from a woman between 40 and 55 years old in good health. Some clones in this sample may be carry-over from other donors' samples.

The rearrangement joins TRBV18 to TRBJ1-4, with D possibly being TRBD1 (5 bases). CDR3 length: 15 residues. V lost 2 bases to trimming and J lost 3 bases, with 10 bases between them. Germline CDR1 reads KGHSH; CDR2 reads LQKENI. CDR3 DNA: TGTGCCAGCTCACCAAGGCCGGGGCCTAATGAAAAACTGTTTTTT. It yields the protein CASSPRPGPNEKLFF. The complete variable domain, with remaining parts taken from reference TRBV18 and TRBJ1-4, reads NAGVMQNPRHLVRRRGQEARLRCSPMKGHSHVYWYRQLPEEGLKFMVYLQKENIIDESGMPKERFSAEFPKEGPSILRIQQVVRGDSAAYFCASSPRPGPNEKLFFGSGTQLSVL.

The chain has TRBV2 and TRBJ2-3; 15 nucleotides agree with TRBD2. This CDR3 spans 19 amino acids. After removal of 4 bases from V and 0 bases from J, the junction contained 8 bases not matched to a gene. The germline gives CDR1 SNHLY, CDR2 FYNNEI. The CDR3 sequence: CASSGTSGRAQGSTDTQYF. The CDR3 DNA sequence: TGTGCCAGCAGTGGGACTAGCGGGAGGGCCCAGGGTAGCACAGATACGCAGTATTTT. The variable domain in full, with the rest retrieved from reference TRBV2 and TRBJ2-3, is EPEVTQTPSHQVTQMGQEVILRCVPISNHLYFYWYRQILGQKVEFLVSFYNNEISEKSEIFDDQFSVERPDGSNFTLKIRSTKLEDSAMYFCASSGTSGRAQGSTDTQYFGPGTRLTVL.

The genes are TRBV5-5 and TRBJ2-5, with a tentative D call TRBD2 (5 bases). The closer fit of TRBJ2-7 to the DNA end suggests the J call may be wrong. The CDR3 extends over 14 amino acids. Germline V CDR1 and CDR2: SGHKS, YYEKEE (reference sequence). Here the CDR3 DNA reads TGTGCCAGCAGAAGAGCGGATCTCTCCTACGAGCAGTACTTC. Its translation is CASRRADLSYEQYF.

V is TRBV10-3 and J is TRBJ2-5; D may be TRBD1 (6 bases). The germline V gene has CDR1 ENHRY and CDR2 SYGVKD. V dropped 6 bases and J dropped 5 bases, with 13 bases sitting between them. This CDR3 region has 13 residues. CDR3 protein: CAIRGPGVETQYF. CDR3 coding DNA: TGTGCCATCAGGGGTCCAGGGGTCGAGACCCAGTACTTC.

Of note for this clone: This sequence is one base from a far larger clone and is likely a read error. Because the CDR3 is missing its conserved closing phenylalanine or tryptophan, this is likely a read error. It is unclear where the CDR3 begins or ends on the DNA, so no DNA is shown, and the CDR3 is as TCRdb lists it. The chain links TRBV1 to TRBJ1-1; the table calls TRBD1, which could not be checked here. TRBV1 is assigned pseudogene status. The CDR3 sequence runs 15 residues, both termini included. The CDR3 protein is CTSSQEDRENTEAFY.

This chain connects TRBV4-1 to TRBJ2-3; D gene ambiguous. Per the germline V gene, CDR1 is MGHRA and CDR2 is YSYEKL. With 1 base removed from V and 4 bases from J, the gap between germline ends came to 18 bases. The CDR3 length is 17 residues. The CDR3 DNA follows: TGCGCCAGCAGCCAAGGGGCAGCTTCGAGTCGGGCAGATACGCAGTATTTT. It is translated as CASSQGAASSRADTQYF.

This clone was counted between two and nine times. J is TRBJ2-7 and V is TRBV4-3, with 7 bases fitting TRBD2. CDR1 LGHNA and CDR2 YSLEER come from the germline V gene. The length of the CDR3 is 15 residues. Germline trimming cut 1 base from V and 4 bases from J; bases unmatched to any gene: 7. CDR3: CASSQARGGVYEQYF. The CDR3 DNA reads TGCGCCAGCAGCCAAGCCCGGGGAGGGGTGTACGAGCAGTACTTC.

The V call is TRBV5-1, the J call TRBJ2-1; unclear D gene. This CDR3 region has 12 residues. Germline assignment: CDR1 SGHRS and CDR2 YFSETQ. V was pared by 4 bases and J by 9 bases, with 11 bases between. This CDR3 is CASSPALGEQFF. CDR3 nucleotide sequence: TGCGCCAGCAGCCCGGCCCTGGGTGAGCAGTTCTTC.

This chain connects TRBV10-3 to TRBJ1-2; D unresolved. Trimming left V 3 bases short and J 0 bases short, with 14 bases between. Germline CDR1 and CDR2: ENHRY and SYGVKD. The CDR3 contains 16 residues. The CDR3 reads CAISDSSGETNYGYTF. The DNA for the CDR3 is TGTGCCATCAGTGACAGTAGCGGAGAAACTAACTATGGCTACACCTTC.

The CDR3 reads CASSGGTHQPQHF. CDR3 nucleotide sequence: TGTGCCAGCAGTGGGGGGACACACCAGCCCCAGCATTTT. V usage is TRBV2 and J usage is TRBJ1-5; D is possibly TRBD1 (6 bases). V was pared by 4 bases and J by 7 bases, with 11 bases between. The CDR3 covers 13 residues. From germline, CDR1 is SNHLY and CDR2 FYNNEI.

This rearrangement joins TRBV5-4 to TRBJ2-7; a possible D gene is TRBD2 (5 bases). The CDR3 extends over 15 amino acids. V was cut by 2 bases and J by 4 bases, with 16 bases left in between. Germline CDR1 reads SGHNT; CDR2 reads YYREEE (reference sequence). The CDR3 region has the DNA TGTGCCAGCAGCTTAGGACGCGGGCAGGTATACGAGCAGTACTTC. This encodes CASSLGRGQVYEQYF.

Of note for this clone: Only one base separates this from a far larger clonotype, so it likely reflects a read error. The chain uses TRBV11-2 and TRBJ2-1, with 9 bases matching TRBD2. Trimming took 0 bases from V and 8 from J; bases not matched to a gene: 11. The CDR3 is 17 amino acids. CDR1 and CDR2 (germline): SGHAT, FQNNGV. CDR3 amino acids: CASSLDRTSVSVDEQFF. CDR3 in DNA: TGTGCCAGCAGCTTAGACAGGACTAGCGTGTCTGTAGATGAGCAGTTCTTC.

This chain connects TRBV18 to TRBJ1-1; D ambiguous. The length of the CDR3 is 14 residues. The V and J ends lost 4 bases and 0 bases respectively, with 9 bases between them. CDR1 is KGHSH, CDR2 LQKENI, per germline. DNA of the CDR3: TGTGCCAGCTCACGGGAAGGGATGAACACTGAAGCTTTCTTT. It specifies CASSREGMNTEAFF.

This clone was seen a handful of times. This chain uses TRBV4-3 with TRBJ2-2; 16 nucleotides agree with TRBD2. The V and J ends lost 4 bases and 5 bases, in that order; junction bases with no gene match: 13. Germline V gene data show CDR1 as LGHNA and CDR2 as YSLEER. The CDR3 has 20 amino acids. CDR3 amino acids: CASSRVSGLAGGPRTGELFF. In nucleotides, the CDR3 is TGCGCCAGCAGCCGAGTTTCGGGACTAGCGGGAGGGCCAAGGACCGGGGAGCTGTTTTTT.

The table lists this clone with many counts. This CDR3 is also generated by other DNA sequences in the sample. The chain carries TRBV30 and TRBJ2-5; no clear D. The CDR3 loop spans 13 amino acids. Deletions cut 1 base from V and 2 bases from J, with 8 bases between. CDR1 is GTSNPN, CDR2 SVGIG, per germline (reference sequence). The DNA of the CDR3 is TGTGCCTGGAGTGAATACTTTCAAGAGACCCAGTACTTC. Translated, it gives CAWSEYFQETQYF.

The J gene is TRBJ1-4, the V gene TRBV7-8; the match to TRBD1 covers 10 bases. The CDR3 contains 15 residues. V trimming: 4 bases; J trimming: 12 bases; junction bases outside the gene matches: 11. The germline gives CDR1 SGHVS, CDR2 FQNEAQ. CDR3 residues: CASSSGTGDFGELFF. The DNA of the CDR3 is TGTGCCAGCAGCTCCGGGACAGGGGATTTCGGTGAACTGTTTTTT. Full variable domain (remainder filled in from reference TRBV7-8 and TRBJ1-4): GAGVSQSPRYKVAKRGQDVALRCDPISGHVSLFWYQQALGQGPEFLTYFQNEAQLDKSGLPSDRFFAERPEGSVSTLKIQRTQQEDSAVYLCASSSGTGDFGELFFGSGTQLSVL.

V usage is TRBV15 and J usage is TRBJ2-1; D gene ambiguous. Trimming cost V 0 bases and J 9 bases, with 6 bases left between them. The germline V gene encodes CDR1 LNHNV and CDR2 YYDKDF (reference sequence). This CDR3 contains 12 residues. The CDR3 DNA reads as TGTGCCACCAGCAGAGAAATAGGTGAGCAGTTCTTC. It encodes CATSREIGEQFF.